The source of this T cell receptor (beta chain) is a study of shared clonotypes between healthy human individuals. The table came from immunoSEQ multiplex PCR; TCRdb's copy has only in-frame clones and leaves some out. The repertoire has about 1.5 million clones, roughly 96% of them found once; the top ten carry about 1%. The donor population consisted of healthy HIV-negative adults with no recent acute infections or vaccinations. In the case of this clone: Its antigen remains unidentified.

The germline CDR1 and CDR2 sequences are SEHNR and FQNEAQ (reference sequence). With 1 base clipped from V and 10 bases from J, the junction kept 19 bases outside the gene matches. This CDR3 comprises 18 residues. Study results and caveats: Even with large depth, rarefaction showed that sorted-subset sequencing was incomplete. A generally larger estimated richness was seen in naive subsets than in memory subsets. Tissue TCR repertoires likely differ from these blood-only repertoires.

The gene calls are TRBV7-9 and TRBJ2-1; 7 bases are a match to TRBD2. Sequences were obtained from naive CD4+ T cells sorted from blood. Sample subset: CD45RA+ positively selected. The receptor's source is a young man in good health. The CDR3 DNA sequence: TGTGCCAGCAGCTTAGGGCCAGCGTCGCGGCTAGCGGAACCAGAGCAGTTCTTC. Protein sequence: CASSLGPASRLAEPEQFF.